The present T cell receptor (beta chain) was sequenced within a study of blood T cell repertoires in COVID-19 (dated by TCRdb to between 2020 and 2021). Notes on the research overall: Samples from collaborators originated in the United States, Italy and Spain and spanned both the acute and convalescent phases of COVID-19. The prospective study material was composed of cDNA or gDNA derived from T cells, B-cell-depleted T cells, or PBMCs. Subjects who had been exposed to COVID-19, were actively infected with it, or had recovered from it provided the deeply sampled blood TCRbeta repertoires that made up the dataset. The repertoires were released in a freely available public database intended as a resource for research on the immune response to SARS-CoV-2. The samples were drawn from two sources: the first 160 participants of the ongoing ImmuneRACE study, and 1,200 or so subjects contributed by 6 global collaborators. The sample metadata nearly always contained a de-identified subject ID, COVID-19 status, age in years and sex. HLA class I and class II types, where available, came from metadata supplied by the sample provider rather than from assay-based typing.

TCRbeta CDR3 regions were amplified from genomic DNA by means of the immunoSEQ Assay, a bias-controlled multiplex PCR. On the study's bioinformatics: The number of nucleated cells in each sample was estimated by amplification of reference gene primers within the assay. Sequence reads were collapsed and filtered to measure the absolute abundance of every unique TCRbeta CDR3 rearrangement. Productive Simpson clonality was computed per sample as the square root of Simpson's diversity index over productive rearrangements. TCRdb holds this immuneACCESS table with in-frame rearrangements only. Some clones are missing; in checked studies, unresolved V genes explain under half, and the rest has no known cause. V and J calls and clone size are those listed in that table; D and trimming were worked out from the DNA. This sample holds 84,000 or so clones; roughly 80% were observed only once. The ten biggest clones cover around 49% of the sample.

As concerns this clone: Its binding antigen is unknown. Nothing much larger sits one base from this clone, and base qualities are not available.

Each collaborating institution followed its own protocols to collect whole blood in K2EDTA tubes. For TCRbeta analysis, collaborators shipped samples in one of three forms: frozen whole blood, isolated PBMCs, or DNA extracted from either of those sample types. Points the paper makes about the study in general: The amount of clinical and demographic metadata varied by source and participant and was provided uncurated.

V loses 4 bases at its end and J loses 5 bases; junction bases beyond the gene matches: 5. The germline V gene supplies CDR1 SGHTA and CDR2 FQGNSA. From the cysteine up to the phenylalanine, the CDR3 has a length of 14 residues. This entry keeps only the CDR3 DNA: 42 bases, framed from base 1. This TCR was sampled from a human donor in a cohort sampled during active COVID-19. Sequencing was done on a sample of peripheral blood. The rearrangement joined TRBV7-2 to TRBJ2-5, and 9 junction bases match TRBD1. Read as DNA, the sequence is TGTGCCAGCAGCTGGAACAGGGGGCGGGAGACCCAGTACTTC. This codes for CASSWNRGRETQYF.